This T cell receptor beta chain came from a study of T-cell memory formation after mild COVID-19 listed by TCRdb under 2021. Concerning the study at large: TCR sequence clusters from the two donors were found to be largely donor specific. The cohort was made up of two young adult volunteers, one female and one male, who were previously healthy. T-cell clones expanding and contracting after mild COVID-19 in a couple of donors were tracked by longitudinal TCRalpha and TCRbeta repertoire sequencing. The research as a whole found: Contracting CD4+ clones were found mainly in CM and EM memory subsets, while CD8+ clones were enriched in EMRA. SARS-CoV-2 specificity of the second-wave clones peaking on day 37 was not confirmed. The study covered only a couple of mild cases, and larger cohorts including severe cases with pre-infection samples were considered necessary. Clones that contracted from day 15 to 85 showed balanced CD4/CD8 phenotypes, whereas a second wave of clones that expanded from day 15 to 37 leaned towards CD4+. Some responding clones were detected in pre-infection memory, suggesting pre-existing cross-reactive memory T cells joined the SARS-CoV-2 response.

With regard to this clonotype: No cognate antigen has been identified for it. No base qualities exist here, and no much larger clone lies one base off it.

For sequencing, an Illumina NovaSeq 6000 was employed. cDNA libraries for TCRalpha and TCRbeta were prepared by 5'RACE using constant-segment primers, with sample barcodes and unique molecular identifiers added. RNA was extracted from every sample with Trizol reagent. Amplification of the libraries took two PCR steps, and the second step added a second sample barcode plus Illumina TruSeq adapters. The libraries were sequenced on an Illumina NovaSeq using 2 x 150 bp paired-end reads. From the authors' description of their analysis: Reads were demultiplexed and collapsed into UMI-guided consensus sequences with migec v1.2.7. With mixcr v2.1.11, UMI consensuses were aligned to TRA and TRB V and J templates and assembled into clonotypes. A clonotype was counted as expanded or contracted only when both edgeR and NoisET called the clonotype significant, with the noise models trained on biological replicates. For edgeR calls, the cutoffs were a false discovery rate-adjusted p below 0.01 and a log2 fold-change threshold of 1. PCA with hierarchical clustering of max-normalized trajectories of the 1000 most abundant clonotypes was used as exploratory dynamics analysis. The CD4 or CD8 phenotype of responding clones was assigned using the separately sequenced CD4+ and CD8+ repertoires. Starting from the raw public reads, TCRdb applied fastp trimming at Q25, assembled clones with MiXCR and retained in-frame beta chains. Duplicate CDR3 protein sequences are folded into a single record with the most common DNA and genes. TCRdb's processing, not the authors' own work, is the source of the V and J calls. The sample table shows about 160,000 distinct CDR3 sequences, and around a third are seen once. Of the sample, around 13% is held by the ten largest clones.

The CDR3 has 14 amino acids, counting the end cysteine and phenylalanine. Only CDR3 DNA remains: 42 bases, in frame from the first base. A distance of 10 bases separates the germline ends of V and J, which lose 0 bases and 7 bases respectively. From a lookup of the germline V gene, CDR1 and CDR2 are SGDLS and YYNGEE. Ficoll-Paque density gradient centrifugation was the method used to isolate PBMCs. This TCR was sampled from an adult woman who had mild COVID-19 (a few samples of this study predate the infection). The sample titles of this study are shuffled in the database, so cell type and time point are left out; the donor was told from shared clones. This chain joins TRBV9 to TRBJ2-2; the best D guess is TRBD2, with 6 bases matching. The specimen sequenced was PBMCs or a T cell subset sorted from them (not recorded which). The DNA is TGTGCCAGCAGCGTAGATTCGGGGGTCGGGGAGCTGTTTTTT. It is translated as CASSVDSGVGELFF. With all but the CDR3 taken from the reference TRBV9 and TRBJ2-2 genes, the full variable domain is: DSGVTQTPKHLITATGQRVTLRCSPRSGDLSVYWYQQSLDQGLQFLIQYYNGEERAKGNILERFSAQQFPDLHSELNLSSLELGDSALYFCASSVDSGVGELFFGEGSRLTVL.